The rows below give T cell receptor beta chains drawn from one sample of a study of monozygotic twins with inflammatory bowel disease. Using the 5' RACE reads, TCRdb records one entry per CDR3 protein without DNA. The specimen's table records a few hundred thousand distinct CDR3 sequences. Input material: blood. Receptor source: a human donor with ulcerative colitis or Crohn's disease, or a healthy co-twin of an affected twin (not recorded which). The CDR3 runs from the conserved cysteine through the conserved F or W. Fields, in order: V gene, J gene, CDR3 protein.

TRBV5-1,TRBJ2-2,CASSFAIGELFF
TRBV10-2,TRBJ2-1,CASSTRGFNEQFF
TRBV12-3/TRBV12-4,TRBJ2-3,CASSLDRPVDTQYF
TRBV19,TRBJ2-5,CASSIGGGGGKETQYF
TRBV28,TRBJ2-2,CASSPSGSPGYTGELFF
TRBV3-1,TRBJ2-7,CASSQGSYEQYF
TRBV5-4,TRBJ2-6,CASTSPEREKGAGANVLTF
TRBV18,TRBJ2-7,CASSLEATTYEQYF
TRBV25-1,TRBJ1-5,CASTPAGPSNQPQHF
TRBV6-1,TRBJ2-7,CATARKAGLYEQYF
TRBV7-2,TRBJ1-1,CASSFDREADTEAFF
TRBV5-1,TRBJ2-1,CASSSGSGGAYNEQFF
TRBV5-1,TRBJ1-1,CASSLGTGPSEAFF
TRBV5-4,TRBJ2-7,CASSVGTSGYEQYF
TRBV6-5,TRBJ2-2,CASSYGSGVGYTGELFF
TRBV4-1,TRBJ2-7,CASSQDGTLTYF
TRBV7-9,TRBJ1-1,CASSTGWPQGTEAFF
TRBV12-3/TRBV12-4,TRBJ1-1,CASSLRGGALEAFF
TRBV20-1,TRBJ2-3,CSARIVGATDTQYF
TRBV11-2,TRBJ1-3,CASSLDGVLSSGNTIYF
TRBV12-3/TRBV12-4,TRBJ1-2,CASSSTGRAGGYTF
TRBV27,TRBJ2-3,CASSFRQTDTQYF
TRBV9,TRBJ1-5,CASSSTGFRQPQHF
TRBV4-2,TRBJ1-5,CASSQEGGNQPQHF
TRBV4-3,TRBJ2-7,CASSHELAGGPRHEQYF
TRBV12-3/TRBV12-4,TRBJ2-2,CASSLGPQDRLWGELFF
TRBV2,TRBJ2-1,CASSERLAGSNEQFF
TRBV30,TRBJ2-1,CAWSAEPYNEQFF
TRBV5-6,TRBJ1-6,CASSRTEESPLHF
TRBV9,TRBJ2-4,CASSPSGTSRKNIQYF
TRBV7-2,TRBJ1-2,CASSLLGQVYGYTF
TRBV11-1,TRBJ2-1,CASTSGLAGTSSYNEQFF
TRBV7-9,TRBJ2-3,CASSEYGSDTQYF
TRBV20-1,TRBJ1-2,CSARVQGAILYTF
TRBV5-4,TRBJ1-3,CASSLGGASGNTIYF
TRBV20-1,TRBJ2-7,CSALGTSGEQYF
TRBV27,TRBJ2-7,CASSFSAGAYEQYF